This T cell receptor (beta chain) was found in a study of CD8 T cells in Susac syndrome. Germline values: CDR1 LNHDA, CDR2 SQIVND (reference sequence). The CDR3 totals 15 residues. V lost 6 bases to trimming and J lost 0 bases; unmatched junction nucleotides: 5. Isolation of CD8+ and CD4+ T cells was performed negatively, whereas enrichment of TEMRA cells was done by FACS. Reverse transcription of about 0.5 to 1 ug RNA used random hexamers. A single record per CDR3 protein comes from TCRdb applying MiXCR to the immunoSEQ multiplex PCR reads. The sample includes a few hundred thousand distinct CDR3 sequences, 85% seen only once; the top ten take approximately 0.2%.

The clonotype was recovered from a human donor with multiple sclerosis. Sequencing was performed on CD8+ T cells from PBMCs. The chain carries TRBV19 and TRBJ2-3, with 8 bases matching TRBD2. The CDR3 sequence is CASSGRALSTDTQYF. The CDR3, as DNA: TGTGCCAGTAGCGGGAGGGCCCTTAGCACAGATACGCAGTATTTT.